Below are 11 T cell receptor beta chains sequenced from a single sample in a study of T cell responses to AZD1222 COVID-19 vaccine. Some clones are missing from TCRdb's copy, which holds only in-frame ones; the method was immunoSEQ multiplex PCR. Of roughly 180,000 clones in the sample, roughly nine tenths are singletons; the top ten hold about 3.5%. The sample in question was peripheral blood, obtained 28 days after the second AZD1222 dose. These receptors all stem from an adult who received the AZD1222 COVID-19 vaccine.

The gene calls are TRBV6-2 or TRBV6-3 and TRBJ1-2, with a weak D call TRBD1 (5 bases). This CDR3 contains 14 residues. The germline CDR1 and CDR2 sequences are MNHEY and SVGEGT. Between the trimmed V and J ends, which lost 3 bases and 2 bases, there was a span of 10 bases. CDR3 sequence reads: CASSYRRGNYGYTF. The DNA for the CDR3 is TGTGCCAGCAGTTATCGTCGGGGGAACTATGGCTACACCTTC.

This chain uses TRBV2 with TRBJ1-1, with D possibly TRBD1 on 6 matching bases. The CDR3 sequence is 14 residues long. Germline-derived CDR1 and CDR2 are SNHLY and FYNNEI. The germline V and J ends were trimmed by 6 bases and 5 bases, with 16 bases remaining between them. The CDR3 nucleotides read TGTGCCAGCAGCCAGGGGCGTCTCGGGACTGAAGCTTTCTTT. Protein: CASSQGRLGTEAFF.

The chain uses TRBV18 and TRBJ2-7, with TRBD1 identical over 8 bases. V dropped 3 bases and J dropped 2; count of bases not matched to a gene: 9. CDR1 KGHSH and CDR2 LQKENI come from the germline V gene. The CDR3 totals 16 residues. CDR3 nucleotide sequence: TGTGCCAGCTCACCCTCCGGACAGGGTGGGGCCTACGAGCAGTACTTC. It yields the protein CASSPSGQGGAYEQYF.

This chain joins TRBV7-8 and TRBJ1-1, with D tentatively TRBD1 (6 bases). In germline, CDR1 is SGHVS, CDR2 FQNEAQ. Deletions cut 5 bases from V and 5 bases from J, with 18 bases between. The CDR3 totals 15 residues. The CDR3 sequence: CASSPHRTGWTEAFF. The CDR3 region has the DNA TGTGCCAGCAGCCCACATCGCACAGGGTGGACTGAAGCTTTCTTT.

The CDR3 DNA is TGTGCCACCGGGACGGACCTCCAGACCCAGTACTTC. It specifies CATGTDLQTQYF. V and J are TRBV24-1 and TRBJ2-5; D might be TRBD1 or TRBD2, each matching 5 bases. Germline assignment: CDR1 KGHDR and CDR2 SFDVKD. The CDR3 length is 12 residues. V shed 9 bases and J shed 6 bases, with 13 bases lying between them.

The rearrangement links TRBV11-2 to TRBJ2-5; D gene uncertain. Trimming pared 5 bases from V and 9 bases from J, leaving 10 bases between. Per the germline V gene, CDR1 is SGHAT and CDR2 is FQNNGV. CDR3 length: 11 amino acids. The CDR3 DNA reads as TGTGCCAGCAGCCAAGCCCAGGCCCAGTACTTC. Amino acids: CASSQAQAQYF.

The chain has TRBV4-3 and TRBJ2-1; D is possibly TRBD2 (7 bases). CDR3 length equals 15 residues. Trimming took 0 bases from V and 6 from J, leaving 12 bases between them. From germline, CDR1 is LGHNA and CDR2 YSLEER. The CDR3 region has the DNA TGCGCCAGCAGCCAAGAGTTAGGGGGGGTCAATGAGCAGTTCTTC. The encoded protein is CASSQELGGVNEQFF.

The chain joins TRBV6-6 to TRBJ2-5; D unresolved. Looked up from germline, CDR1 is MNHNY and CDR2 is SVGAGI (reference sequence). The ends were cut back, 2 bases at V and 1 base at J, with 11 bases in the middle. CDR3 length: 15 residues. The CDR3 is CASSYPPSGQETQYF. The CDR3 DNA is TGTGCCAGCAGTTACCCCCCCTCAGGCCAAGAGACCCAGTACTTC.

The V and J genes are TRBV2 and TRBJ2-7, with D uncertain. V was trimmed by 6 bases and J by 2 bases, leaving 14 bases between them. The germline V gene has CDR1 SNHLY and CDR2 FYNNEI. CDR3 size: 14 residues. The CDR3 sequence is CASSTQTHPYEQYF. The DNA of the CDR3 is TGTGCCAGCAGCACCCAGACTCATCCCTACGAGCAGTACTTC.

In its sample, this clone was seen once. CDR3 DNA sequence: TGTGCCACCAGCCCGTCAGTAAATTCACCCCTCCACTTT. Residues: CATSPSVNSPLHF. The chain carries TRBV15 and TRBJ1-6; no clear D gene. The germline gives CDR1 LNHNV, CDR2 YYDKDF (reference sequence). V dropped 5 bases and J dropped 7 bases, with 9 bases sitting between them. This CDR3 contains 13 residues. Looking up the rest from reference TRBV15 and TRBJ1-6 gives the full variable domain: DAMVIQNPRYQVTQFGKPVTLSCSQTLNHNVMYWYQQKSSQAPKLLFHYYDKDFNNEADTPDNFQSRRPNTSFCFLDIRSPGLGDTAMYLCATSPSVNSPLHFGNGTRLTVT.

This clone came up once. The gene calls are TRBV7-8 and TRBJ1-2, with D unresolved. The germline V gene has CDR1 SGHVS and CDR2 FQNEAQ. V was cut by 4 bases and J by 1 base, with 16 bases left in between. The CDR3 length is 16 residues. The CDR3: CASSSHDLPVNYGYTF. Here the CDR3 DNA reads TGTGCCAGCAGCTCACACGATTTACCTGTTAACTATGGCTACACCTTC.